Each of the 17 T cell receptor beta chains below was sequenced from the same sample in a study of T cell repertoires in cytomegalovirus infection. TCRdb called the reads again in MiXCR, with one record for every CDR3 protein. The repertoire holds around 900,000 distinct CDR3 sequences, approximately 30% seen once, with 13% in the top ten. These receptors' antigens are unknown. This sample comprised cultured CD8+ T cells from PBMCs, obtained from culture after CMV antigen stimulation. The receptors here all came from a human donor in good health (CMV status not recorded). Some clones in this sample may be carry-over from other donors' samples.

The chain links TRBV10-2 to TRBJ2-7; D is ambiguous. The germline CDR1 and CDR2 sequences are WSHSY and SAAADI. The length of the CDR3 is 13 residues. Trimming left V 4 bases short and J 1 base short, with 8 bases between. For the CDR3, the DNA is TGCGCCAGCAGTGTGGTGGGTTCCTACGAGCAGTACTTC. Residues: CASSVVGSYEQYF.

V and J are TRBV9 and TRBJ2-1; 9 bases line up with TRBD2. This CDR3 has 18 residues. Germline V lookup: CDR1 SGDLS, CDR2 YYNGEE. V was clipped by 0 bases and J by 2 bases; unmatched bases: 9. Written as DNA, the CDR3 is TGTGCCAGCAGCGTAGCTACAGGCGGGGGGGCCCCCTACAATGAGCAGTTCTTC. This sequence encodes CASSVATGGGAPYNEQFF.

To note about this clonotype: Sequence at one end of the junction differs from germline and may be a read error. CDR3 sequence: CASSPLPGTGSSHF. The CDR3 coding sequence is TGCGCCAGCAGCCCGTTACCCGGGACAGGGTCATCGCACTTC. This chain joins TRBV4-1 and TRBJ2-7; 9 bases match TRBD1. This CDR3 contains 14 residues. Germline CDR1 MGHRA, CDR2 YSYEKL.

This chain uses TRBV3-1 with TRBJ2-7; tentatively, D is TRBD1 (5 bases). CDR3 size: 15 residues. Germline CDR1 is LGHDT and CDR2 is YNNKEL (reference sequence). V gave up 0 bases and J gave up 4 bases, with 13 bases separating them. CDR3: CASSQERQGLYEQYF. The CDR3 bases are TGTGCCAGCAGCCAAGAGCGGCAGGGCTTGTACGAGCAGTACTTC.

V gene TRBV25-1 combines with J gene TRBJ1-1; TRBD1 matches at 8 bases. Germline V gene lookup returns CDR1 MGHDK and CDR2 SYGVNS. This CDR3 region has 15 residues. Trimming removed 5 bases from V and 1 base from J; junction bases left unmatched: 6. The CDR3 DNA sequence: TGTGCCAGCAGTAAACCCGGACAGGGGAACACTGAAGCTTTCTTT. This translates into CASSKPGQGNTEAFF.

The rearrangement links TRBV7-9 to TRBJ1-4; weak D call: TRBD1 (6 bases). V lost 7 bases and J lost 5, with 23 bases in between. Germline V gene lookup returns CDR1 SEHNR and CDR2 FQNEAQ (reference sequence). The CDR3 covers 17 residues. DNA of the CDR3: TGTGCCAGCACTCTATCGGGGGGCCAAGAGGAGAATGAAAAACTGTTTTTT. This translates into CASTLSGGQEENEKLFF.

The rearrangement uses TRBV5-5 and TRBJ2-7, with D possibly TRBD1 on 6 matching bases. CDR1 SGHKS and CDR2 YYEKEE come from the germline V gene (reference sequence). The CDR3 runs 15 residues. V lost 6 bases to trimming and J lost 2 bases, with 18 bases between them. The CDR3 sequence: CASTLDWAGAYEQYF. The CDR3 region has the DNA TGTGCCAGCACCCTCGATTGGGCAGGGGCCTACGAGCAGTACTTC.

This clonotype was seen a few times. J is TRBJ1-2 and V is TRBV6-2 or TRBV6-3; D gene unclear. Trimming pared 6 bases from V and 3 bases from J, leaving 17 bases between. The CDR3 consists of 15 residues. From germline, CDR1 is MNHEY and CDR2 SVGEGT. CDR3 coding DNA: TGTGCCAGCAGAGACGATTACGTCGTAGACTATGGCTACACCTTC. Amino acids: CASRDDYVVDYGYTF.

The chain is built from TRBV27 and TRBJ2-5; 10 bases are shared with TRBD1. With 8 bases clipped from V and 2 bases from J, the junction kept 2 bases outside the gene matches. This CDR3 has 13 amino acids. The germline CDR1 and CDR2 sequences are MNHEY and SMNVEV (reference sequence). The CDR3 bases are TGTGCCAGCGGGACAGGGGTACAAGAGACCCAGTACTTC. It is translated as CASGTGVQETQYF.

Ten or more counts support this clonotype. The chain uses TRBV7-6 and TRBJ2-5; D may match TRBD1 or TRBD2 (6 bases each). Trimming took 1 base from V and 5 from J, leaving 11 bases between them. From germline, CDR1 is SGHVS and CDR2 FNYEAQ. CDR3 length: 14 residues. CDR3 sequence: CASSLEGGTETQYF. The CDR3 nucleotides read TGTGCCAGCAGCTTAGAAGGGGGGACGGAGACCCAGTACTTC.

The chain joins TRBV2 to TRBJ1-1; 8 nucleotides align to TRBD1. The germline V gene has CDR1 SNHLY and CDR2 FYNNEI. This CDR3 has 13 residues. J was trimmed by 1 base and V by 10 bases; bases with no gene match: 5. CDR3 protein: CAILDRANTEAFF. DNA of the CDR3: TGTGCCATCCTGGACAGGGCGAACACTGAAGCTTTCTTT.

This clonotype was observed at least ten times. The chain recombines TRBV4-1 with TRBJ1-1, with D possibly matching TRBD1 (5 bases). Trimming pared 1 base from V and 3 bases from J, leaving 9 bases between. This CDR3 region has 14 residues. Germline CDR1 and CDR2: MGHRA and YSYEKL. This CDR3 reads CASSQAGSDTEAFF. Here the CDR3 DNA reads TGCGCCAGCAGCCAAGCAGGGTCGGACACTGAAGCTTTCTTT.

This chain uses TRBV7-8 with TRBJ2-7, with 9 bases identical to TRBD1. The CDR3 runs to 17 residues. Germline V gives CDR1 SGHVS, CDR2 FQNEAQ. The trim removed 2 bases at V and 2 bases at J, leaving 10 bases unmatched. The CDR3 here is CASSLPDGTGITYEQYF. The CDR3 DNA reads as TGTGCCAGCAGCTTACCGGACGGGACAGGGATAACCTACGAGCAGTACTTC.

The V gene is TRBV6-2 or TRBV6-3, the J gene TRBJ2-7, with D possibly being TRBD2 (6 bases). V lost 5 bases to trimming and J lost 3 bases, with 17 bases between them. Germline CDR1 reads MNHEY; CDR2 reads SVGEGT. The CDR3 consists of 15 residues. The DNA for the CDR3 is TGTGCCAGCAGTCCAAGACCCTTAGCGGTCTACGAGCAGTACTTC. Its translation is CASSPRPLAVYEQYF.

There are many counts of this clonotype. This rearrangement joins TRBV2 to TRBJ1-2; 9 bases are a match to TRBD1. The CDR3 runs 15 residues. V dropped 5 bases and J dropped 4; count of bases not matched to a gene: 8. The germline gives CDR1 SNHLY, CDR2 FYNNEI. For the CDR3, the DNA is TGTGCCAGCAGTCGTGAACAGGGGGCTGGCTATGGCTACACCTTC. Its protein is CASSREQGAGYGYTF.

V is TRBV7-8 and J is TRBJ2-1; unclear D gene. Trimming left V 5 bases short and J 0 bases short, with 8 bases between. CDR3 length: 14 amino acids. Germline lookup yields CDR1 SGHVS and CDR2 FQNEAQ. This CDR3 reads CASSTAGSYNEQFF. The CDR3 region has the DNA TGTGCCAGCAGCACAGCTGGCTCCTACAATGAGCAGTTCTTC.

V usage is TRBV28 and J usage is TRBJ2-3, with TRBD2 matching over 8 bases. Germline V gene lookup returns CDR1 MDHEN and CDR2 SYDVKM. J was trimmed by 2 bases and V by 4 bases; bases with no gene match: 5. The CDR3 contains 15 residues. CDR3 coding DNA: TGTGCCAGCAGTTCGACGGGGGGGGACACAGATACGCAGTATTTT. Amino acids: CASSSTGGDTDTQYF.